Below, 26 T cell receptor beta chains from the same sample are listed, as sequenced in a study of control samples from healthy donors and cancer patients. The data were produced by immunoSEQ multiplex PCR, yet TCRdb's version contains in-frame clones alone and is incomplete. The table records about 120,000 clones, about 90% of them present only once. Material: blood. The receptors shown here come from a man aged 45 to 65 in good health.

This chain connects TRBV9 to TRBJ2-7; TRBD1 is a possible D gene (6 bases). CDR1 and CDR2 from the germline V gene are SGDLS and YYNGEE. The CDR3 has 15 residues. Trimming removed 6 bases at V and 0 bases at J, with 16 bases between. Written as DNA, the CDR3 is TGTGCCAGCAACTTAGTCCCGGACAGCTCCTACGAGCAGTACTTC. This sequence encodes CASNLVPDSSYEQYF.

The chain combines TRBV6-1 with TRBJ1-1; D uncertain. Between the trimmed V and J ends, which lost 3 bases and 2 bases, there was a span of 10 bases. Germline-derived CDR1 and CDR2 are MNHNS and SASEGT. CDR3 length equals 14 residues. CDR3 nucleotide sequence: TGTGCCAGCAGTGATTTGTCTGTCAACACTGAAGCTTTCTTT. Translating it yields CASSDLSVNTEAFF.

This chain links TRBV7-8 with TRBJ1-4; no clear D gene. The V and J ends lost 6 bases and 4 bases respectively, with 12 bases between them. The CDR3 spans 14 residues. The germline V gene encodes CDR1 SGHVS and CDR2 FQNEAQ. The CDR3 DNA reads as TGTGCCAGCAGTTTTGACACTTATAATGAAAAACTGTTTTTT. Its translation: CASSFDTYNEKLFF.

The chain joins TRBV30 to TRBJ1-6; no reliable D call. The germline V and J ends were trimmed by 7 bases and 0 bases, with 13 bases remaining between them. The V gene's germline CDR1 is GTSNPN and CDR2 SVGIG (reference sequence). The CDR3 consists of 15 residues. The CDR3, as DNA: TGTGCCTTGCGGTGGCTGAGCTCCTATAATTCACCCCTCCACTTT. This codes for CALRWLSSYNSPLHF.

V usage is TRBV6-2 or TRBV6-3 and J usage is TRBJ1-5; D uncertain. Germline loops: CDR1 MNHEY, CDR2 SVGEGT. The germline V and J ends were trimmed by 3 bases and 5 bases, with 8 bases remaining between them. CDR3 length equals 13 residues. CDR3 amino acids: CASSYRDDQPQHF. The CDR3 nucleotides read TGTGCCAGCAGTTATAGGGATGATCAGCCCCAGCATTTT.

The rearrangement links TRBV4-3 to TRBJ2-7; 9 bases map to TRBD1. Trimming cost V 3 bases and J 6 bases; bases outside gene matches: 6. The CDR3 consists of 14 residues. CDR1 LGHNA and CDR2 YSLEER come from the germline V gene. The CDR3 bases are TGCGCCAGCAGCCAGTCCGACAGGGGGGGCGAGCAGTACTTC. It codes for CASSQSDRGGEQYF.

V gene TRBV27 combines with J gene TRBJ2-7; 9 bases are a match to TRBD2. CDR1 and CDR2 (germline): MNHEY, SMNVEV (reference sequence). The CDR3 spans 17 residues. J gave up 0 bases and V 2 bases, and 8 bases lay outside the gene matches. The CDR3 loop is CASSLKGGGVFSYEQYF. The CDR3 nucleotides read TGTGCCAGCAGTTTAAAGGGCGGGGGGGTTTTCTCCTACGAGCAGTACTTC.

The chain joins TRBV19 to TRBJ1-2; no clear D gene. The ends were cut back, 1 base at V and 4 bases at J, with 7 bases in the middle. Germline V gene sequence: CDR1 LNHDA, CDR2 SQIVND (reference sequence). The CDR3 has 13 amino acids. Written as DNA, the CDR3 is TGTGCCAGTAGTATAGGCAGGCCCTATGGCTACACCTTC. Translation: CASSIGRPYGYTF.

The CDR3, as DNA: TGTGCCAGCAGTTACCTGGGGGGGAGGAACGGGGAGCTGTTTTTT. As protein: CASSYLGGRNGELFF. The chain recombines TRBV6-5 with TRBJ2-2, with 7 bases identical to TRBD2. The junction had 7 bases not matched to a gene; V was cut back by 2 bases and J by 7 bases. This CDR3 has 15 residues. Germline CDR1 and CDR2: MNHEY and SVGAGI.

The gene calls are TRBV25-1 and TRBJ1-1; no reliable D call. The V gene's germline CDR1 is MGHDK and CDR2 SYGVNS. The CDR3 is made up of 15 amino acids. Trimming left V 1 base short and J 4 bases short, with 13 bases between. CDR3 DNA sequence: TGTGCCAGCAGTGAATCCGAAGGGATGGGCACTGAAGCTTTCTTT. It is translated as CASSESEGMGTEAFF.

V usage is TRBV14 and J usage is TRBJ1-4; D remains ambiguous. The CDR3 runs to 15 residues. V shed 1 base and J shed 0 bases, with 6 bases lying between them. From germline, CDR1 is SGHDN and CDR2 FVKESK. CDR3 protein: CASSQVTATNEKLFF. The CDR3 bases are TGTGCCAGCAGCCAAGTAACAGCAACTAATGAAAAACTGTTTTTT.

This rearrangement joins TRBV3-1 (or the pseudogene TRBV3-2) to TRBJ2-3; D perhaps matches TRBD2 (6 bases). V was pared by 3 bases and J by 2 bases, with 12 bases between. The CDR3 length is 15 residues. Germline CDR1 and CDR2: LGHDT and YNNKEL (reference sequence). This CDR3 reads CASSHAGPSTDTQYF. In nucleotides, the CDR3 is TGTGCCAGCAGCCATGCGGGGCCTTCCACAGATACGCAGTATTTT.

V usage is TRBV12-3 or TRBV12-4 and J usage is TRBJ2-3; 7 bases are a match to TRBD1. The V segment lost 6 bases and the J segment 6 bases; nucleotides outside the gene matches: 3. The CDR3 is made up of 12 amino acids. The DNA of the CDR3 is TGTGCCAGCAGCCTACAGGGGGATACGCAGTATTTT. This sequence encodes CASSLQGDTQYF.

The chain combines TRBV4-1 with TRBJ2-3; D possibly corresponds to TRBD2 (7 bases). This CDR3 comprises 14 residues. CDR1 and CDR2 from the germline V gene are MGHRA and YSYEKL. Trimming shortened V by 5 bases and J by 2 bases, and 11 bases separated the two germline ends. For the CDR3, the DNA is TGCGCCAGCAGCAGGGGGGGGTTCACAGATACGCAGTATTTT. Translation: CASSRGGFTDTQYF.

The chain combines TRBV6-2 or TRBV6-3 with TRBJ2-7; maybe TRBD2 (5 bases). With 3 bases removed from V and 5 bases from J, the gap between germline ends came to 8 bases. Germline loops: CDR1 MNHEY, CDR2 SVGEGT. CDR3 length: 12 amino acids. The CDR3 spells CASSYRGDEQYF. In DNA, the CDR3 is TGTGCCAGCAGTTATCGGGGAGACGAGCAGTACTTC.

J is TRBJ2-7 and V is TRBV28; 9 positions match TRBD2. Trimming removed 8 bases from V and 1 base from J; junction bases left unmatched: 3. The germline V gene has CDR1 MDHEN and CDR2 SYDVKM. The CDR3 runs 13 residues. The CDR3 protein is CASSRGGSYEQYF. For the CDR3, the DNA is TGTGCCAGCTCGCGGGGGGGATCCTACGAGCAGTACTTC.

This clone was detected only once. The CDR3 here is CASSFWDNYGYTF. DNA for the CDR3: TGTGCCAGCAGTTTCTGGGACAACTATGGCTACACCTTC. The V gene is TRBV6-2 or TRBV6-3, the J gene TRBJ1-2, with D possibly matching TRBD1 (5 bases). V was trimmed by 4 bases and J by 2 bases, leaving 8 bases between them. Germline loops: CDR1 MNHEY, CDR2 SVGEGT. The CDR3 covers 13 residues.

As to this clone: Other DNA sequences of this sample code for an identical CDR3. The chain couples TRBV5-1 to TRBJ2-5; D is possibly TRBD2 (6 bases). The V end lost 3 bases, the J end lost 5 bases, and 23 bases lay between the germline ends. CDR3 length equals 17 residues. Germline values: CDR1 SGHRS, CDR2 YFSETQ. The CDR3 nucleotides are TGCGCCAGCAGCTCTGGGGGGTCAGGACTCTGGGGGGAGACCCAGTACTTC. This gives the protein CASSSGGSGLWGETQYF.

The CDR3 DNA is TGTGCCAGTAGTACAAGCAGGGGGTGGCTCTATGGCTACACCTTC. Its protein is CASSTSRGWLYGYTF. The genes are TRBV19 and TRBJ1-2; 7 nucleotides agree with TRBD1. This CDR3 has 15 amino acids. V trimming: 4 bases; J trimming: 4 bases; junction bases outside the gene matches: 9. The germline CDR1 and CDR2 sequences are LNHDA and SQIVND (reference sequence).

The V gene is TRBV7-9, the J gene TRBJ1-4; D gene uncertain. Trimming left V 2 bases short and J 8 bases short, with 12 bases between. This CDR3 has 14 residues. Germline V gene sequence: CDR1 SEHNR, CDR2 FQNEAQ (reference sequence). Here the CDR3 reads CASSLRNSAEKLFF. CDR3 nucleotides: TGTGCCAGCAGCTTACGTAACAGTGCGGAAAAACTGTTTTTT. Full variable domain (rest looked up from reference TRBV7-9 and TRBJ1-4): DTGVSQNPRHKITKRGQNVTFRCDPISEHNRLYWYRQTLGQGPEFLTYFQNEAQLEKSRLLSDRFSAERPKGSFSTLEIQRTEQGDSAMYLCASSLRNSAEKLFFGSGTQLSVL.

The chain combines TRBV7-8 with TRBJ1-6; possible D gene TRBD1, 5 bases. V lost 5 bases, J lost 8 bases, and 10 bases lay in between. The germline V gene encodes CDR1 SGHVS and CDR2 FQNEAQ. The CDR3 runs 13 residues. The CDR3 here is CASSPRGYSPLHF. The CDR3 bases are TGTGCCAGCAGCCCCCGGGGGTATTCACCCCTCCACTTT.

The chain uses TRBV4-1 and TRBJ1-3; 8 bases line up with TRBD1. J lost 3 bases, V lost 1 base, and 8 bases had no gene match. The V gene's germline CDR1 is MGHRA and CDR2 YSYEKL. CDR3 length equals 17 residues. CDR3 DNA: TGCGCCAGCAGCCAAGGCGACAGGGGAGGGGATGGAAACACCATATATTTT. It codes for CASSQGDRGGDGNTIYF.

This chain joins TRBV18 and TRBJ1-1; 12 nucleotides agree with TRBD1. With 5 bases clipped from V and 7 bases from J, the junction kept 5 bases outside the gene matches. The length of the CDR3 is 14 residues. Looked up from germline, CDR1 is KGHSH and CDR2 is LQKENI. The CDR3: CASSTGTGGNEAFF. CDR3 in DNA: TGTGCCAGCTCAACGGGGACAGGGGGCAATGAAGCTTTCTTT.

This clone was seen just once. The rearrangement joins TRBV7-2 to TRBJ1-2, with a weak D call TRBD1 (5 bases). This CDR3 comprises 16 residues. V gave up 4 bases and J gave up 1 base, with 16 bases separating them. The V gene's germline CDR1 is SGHTA and CDR2 FQGNSA. The CDR3 loop reads CASSSARGGSNYGYTF. The CDR3 coding sequence is TGTGCCAGCAGCTCAGCACGCGGGGGTAGTAACTATGGCTACACCTTC.

The rearrangement links TRBV29-1 to TRBJ2-7, with 7 bases fitting TRBD1. CDR1 is SQVTM and CDR2 is ANQGSEA in the germline V gene. The ends lost 6 bases at V and 4 bases at J; junction bases unmatched: 0. The CDR3 loop spans 10 amino acids. Here the CDR3 reads CSVGQYEQYF. CDR3 bases: TGCAGCGTGGGACAGTACGAGCAGTACTTC.

The rearrangement uses TRBV10-2 and TRBJ2-7, with TRBD1 matching over 7 bases. Losses at the gene ends were 5 bases for V and 0 bases for J; bases not matched to a gene: 7. The germline gives CDR1 WSHSY, CDR2 SAAADI. The CDR3 is made up of 15 amino acids. The CDR3 spells CASSTGDLSSYEQYF. The CDR3 bases are TGCGCCAGCAGTACAGGGGACCTAAGCTCCTACGAGCAGTACTTC.